This is a list of T cell receptor beta chains from one sample in a study of cytomegalovirus exposure and HLA in healthy donors. Clones were read by immunoSEQ multiplex PCR, and TCRdb kept only the in-frame ones, dropping some. The sample carries some 41,000 clones, roughly half recorded once. Sequencing was carried out using PBMCs. These receptor sequences come from a man aged 55 to 69 in good health and CMV-seronegative. Both conserved end residues are part of each CDR3. The D gene is left open where the match is weak. Only part of the rows carry a size: once, few, many, or a class if the clone is expanded.

v_call: TRBV30
d_call: NA
clone_size: NA
j_call: TRBJ1-1
cdr3_aa: CAWSLDTEAFF
cdr3_nt: TGTGCCTGGAGTCTTGACACTGAAGCTTTCTTT

v_call: TRBV7-9
d_call: NA
clone_size: NA
j_call: TRBJ2-5
cdr3_aa: CASSSWQQETQYF
cdr3_nt: TGTGCCAGCAGCTCCTGGCAGCAAGAGACCCAGTACTTC

v_call: TRBV29-1
d_call: NA
clone_size: NA
j_call: TRBJ1-2
cdr3_aa: CSVGRAGGYTF
cdr3_nt: TGCAGCGTCGGAAGGGCGGGTGGCTACACCTTC

v_call: TRBV30
d_call: TRBD2
clone_size: few
j_call: TRBJ2-1
cdr3_aa: CAWSASGSRNEQFF
cdr3_nt: TGTGCCTGGTCGGCTAGCGGGAGTAGGAATGAGCAGTTCTTC

v_call: TRBV6-5
d_call: NA
clone_size: NA
j_call: TRBJ2-2
cdr3_aa: CASRRDRPGELFF
cdr3_nt: TGTGCCAGCAGGCGGGACAGACCCGGGGAGCTGTTTTTT

v_call: TRBV7-8
d_call: NA
clone_size: few
j_call: TRBJ2-7
cdr3_aa: CASSLEPAYEQYF
cdr3_nt: TGTGCCAGCAGCCTAGAGCCGGCCTACGAGCAGTACTTC

v_call: TRBV30
d_call: TRBD2
clone_size: once
j_call: TRBJ2-4
cdr3_aa: CAWSVQAGGVNIQYF
cdr3_nt: TGTGCCTGGAGTGTACAAGCGGGAGGAGTCAACATTCAGTACTTC

v_call: TRBV4-1
d_call: NA
clone_size: few
j_call: TRBJ2-7
cdr3_aa: CASSQGRTAVSYEQYF
cdr3_nt: TGCGCCAGCAGCCAGGGCCGGACAGCAGTATCCTACGAGCAGTACTTC

v_call: TRBV9
d_call: TRBD1
clone_size: NA
j_call: TRBJ2-1
cdr3_aa: CASGLRQGEQFF
cdr3_nt: TGTGCCAGCGGGCTCCGACAGGGGGAGCAGTTCTTC

v_call: TRBV10-3
d_call: TRBD1
clone_size: NA
j_call: TRBJ1-1
cdr3_aa: CAIRQPGTANTEAFF
cdr3_nt: TGTGCCATCCGCCAGCCCGGGACAGCGAACACTGAAGCTTTCTTT

v_call: TRBV9
d_call: NA
clone_size: NA
j_call: TRBJ1-5
cdr3_aa: CASSVGLMEPQHF
cdr3_nt: TGTGCCAGCAGCGTAGGCCTAATGGAGCCCCAGCATTTT

v_call: TRBV5-1
d_call: NA
clone_size: few
j_call: TRBJ2-7
cdr3_aa: CASSYSVTSYEQYF
cdr3_nt: TGCGCCAGCAGTTATAGCGTCACCTCCTACGAGCAGTACTTC

v_call: TRBV5-1
d_call: NA
clone_size: few
j_call: TRBJ2-3
cdr3_aa: CASGLSTDTQYF
cdr3_nt: TGCGCCAGCGGACTTAGCACAGATACGCAGTATTTT

v_call: TRBV28
d_call: NA
clone_size: few
j_call: TRBJ2-7
cdr3_aa: CASRKGLGGKVVEQYF
cdr3_nt: TGTGCCAGCAGGAAGGGGCTTGGGGGCAAAGTTGTCGAGCAGTACTTC

v_call: TRBV4-2
d_call: NA
clone_size: few
j_call: TRBJ1-4
cdr3_aa: CASSQEPATNEKLFF
cdr3_nt: TGTGCCAGCAGCCAAGAACCAGCAACTAATGAAAAACTGTTTTTT

v_call: TRBV2
d_call: NA
clone_size: NA
j_call: TRBJ2-7
cdr3_aa: CASNGRQRFSYEQYF
cdr3_nt: TGTGCCAGCAACGGCCGACAGCGATTTTCCTACGAGCAGTACTTC

v_call: TRBV29-1
d_call: NA
clone_size: once
j_call: TRBJ2-7
cdr3_aa: CSVEDRKVRAYEQYF
cdr3_nt: TGCAGCGTTGAAGATCGCAAGGTCAGGGCCTACGAGCAGTACTTC

v_call: TRBV9
d_call: TRBD2
clone_size: NA
j_call: TRBJ2-7
cdr3_aa: CASSEGLAGSYEQYF
cdr3_nt: TGTGCCAGCAGCGAGGGACTAGCGGGATCCTACGAGCAGTACTTC

v_call: TRBV18
d_call: TRBD1
clone_size: NA
j_call: TRBJ1-1
cdr3_aa: CASSPGTVGTEAFF
cdr3_nt: TGTGCCAGCTCACCAGGGACAGTGGGCACTGAAGCTTTCTTT

v_call: TRBV25-1
d_call: TRBD1
clone_size: NA
j_call: TRBJ1-1
cdr3_aa: CASRTGGNTEAFF
cdr3_nt: TGTGCCAGCAGGACAGGGGGAAACACTGAAGCTTTCTTT

v_call: TRBV19
d_call: TRBD1
clone_size: NA
j_call: TRBJ2-7
cdr3_aa: CASSPGQGPYEQYF
cdr3_nt: TGTGCCAGTAGTCCGGGACAGGGGCCCTACGAGCAGTACTTC

v_call: TRBV2
d_call: TRBD1
clone_size: NA
j_call: TRBJ1-5
cdr3_aa: CASSPGQGAFQPQHF
cdr3_nt: TGTGCCAGCAGCCCGGGACAGGGGGCTTTTCAGCCCCAGCATTTT

v_call: TRBV6-1
d_call: TRBD1
clone_size: NA
j_call: TRBJ1-5
cdr3_aa: CASSPWGQPNQPQHF
cdr3_nt: TGTGCCAGCAGTCCCTGGGGACAGCCTAATCAGCCCCAGCATTTT